Listed below are T cell receptor beta chains from one sample, sequenced in a study of OX40 agonist ivuxolimab in advanced cancers. Repertoires were generated with immunoSEQ multiplex PCR, while TCRdb's copy carries only in-frame clones and drops some. Of 55,000 to 80,000 clones listed, more than 85% are singletons. This sample comprised CD4+ or CD8+ T cells sorted from blood, obtained in a trial of the OX40 agonist ivuxolimab. The receptors were gathered from an adult with an advanced solid tumor such as melanoma, head and neck, liver or kidney cancer. CDR3s include the opening cysteine and the closing phenylalanine or tryptophan. The order of the fields is clone size, J gene, V gene, D gene, CDR3 DNA, CDR3 protein. The D gene is left open where the match is weak. The size field is filled for only some rows; it gives once, few, many or a size class.

size: -
J: TRBJ2-7
V: TRBV29-1
D: TRBD2
DNA: TGCAGCGTTGAGGCGGGGGGCGGGTACGAGCAGTACTTC
CDR3: CSVEAGGGYEQYF

size: -
J: TRBJ2-1
V: TRBV10-3
D: -
DNA: TGTGCCATTGCAGGGGAGAGCTCCTACAATGAGCAGTTCTTC
CDR3: CAIAGESSYNEQFF

size: -
J: TRBJ2-5
V: TRBV25-1
D: -
DNA: TGTGCCAGCAGTGAATTCTCAGGGTCCTTGGAGACCCAGTACTTC
CDR3: CASSEFSGSLETQYF

size: -
J: TRBJ2-3
V: TRBV5-6
D: TRBD1
DNA: TGTGCCAGCAGCTGGACCGGGACAGTCACATTAGTTCGCACAGATACGCAGTATTTT
CDR3: CASSWTGTVTLVRTDTQYF

size: few
J: TRBJ2-3
V: TRBV7-3
D: TRBD2
DNA: TGTGCCAGCAGCCCAGGGACAGCGGGGGGAAACACAGATACGCAGTATTTT
CDR3: CASSPGTAGGNTDTQYF

size: -
J: TRBJ2-7
V: TRBV19
D: TRBD1
DNA: TGTGCCAGTAGTATAGTGGGGACAGGGTCCTACGAGCAGTACTTC
CDR3: CASSIVGTGSYEQYF

size: medium-sized
J: TRBJ1-5
V: TRBV6-5
D: -
DNA: TGTGCCAGCAGCCGAACGGGGGAGGTAAATCAGCCCCAGCATTTT
CDR3: CASSRTGEVNQPQHF

size: -
J: TRBJ2-3
V: TRBV5-1
D: TRBD1
DNA: TGCGCCAGCAGCGCCGGGACAGACACAGATACGCAGTATTTT
CDR3: CASSAGTDTDTQYF

size: -
J: TRBJ1-1
V: TRBV19
D: -
DNA: TGTGCCACCCGGGGGTATGTTAACACTGAAGCTTTCTTT
CDR3: CATRGYVNTEAFF

size: -
J: TRBJ1-2
V: TRBV19
D: -
DNA: TGTGCCAGTAGGCCGGAGGGTGGAGGCTACACCTTC
CDR3: CASRPEGGGYTF

size: -
J: TRBJ2-3
V: TRBV19
D: TRBD2
DNA: TGTGCCAGTAGTGTAGTGAGCGGGGGCACAGATACGCAGTATTTT
CDR3: CASSVVSGGTDTQYF

size: -
J: TRBJ2-1
V: TRBV20-1
D: -
DNA: TGCAGTGCTACATACTACAATGAGCAGTTCTTC
CDR3: CSATYYNEQFF

size: -
J: TRBJ2-7
V: TRBV6-6
D: -
DNA: TGTGCCAGCATCGCCAGCCCCCTGGGCGAGCAGTACTTC
CDR3: CASIASPLGEQYF

size: -
J: TRBJ1-3
V: TRBV5-3
D: -
DNA: TGTGCCAATTACAGGGATGTGGGCACCATATATTTT
CDR3: CANYRDVGTIYF

size: -
J: TRBJ1-4
V: TRBV18
D: -
DNA: TGTGCCAGCTCACAGGGGGTGTCGGGTGAAGTTGAAAAACTGTTTTTT
CDR3: CASSQGVSGEVEKLFF

size: -
J: TRBJ2-5
V: TRBV2
D: TRBD2
DNA: TGTGCCAGTGGACTAGCGGGGGGGGAAGAGACCCAGTACTTC
CDR3: CASGLAGGEETQYF

size: -
J: TRBJ2-5
V: TRBV7-6
D: -
DNA: TGTGCCAGCAGCTTAGTTTCAGAGACCCAGTACTTC
CDR3: CASSLVSETQYF

size: -
J: TRBJ1-6
V: TRBV6-7
D: TRBD1
DNA: TGTGCCAGCAGGCCAGGGGGCTATAATTCACCCCTCCACTTT
CDR3: CASRPGGYNSPLHF

size: -
J: TRBJ2-5
V: TRBV2
D: -
DNA: TGTGCCAGCAGGTTACAAGTACTGGGGGAGACCCAGTACTTC
CDR3: CASRLQVLGETQYF

size: -
J: TRBJ2-7
V: TRBV25-1
D: TRBD1
DNA: TGTGCCAAGAACCCGGGACAGGGAGCTTACGAGCAGTACTTC
CDR3: CAKNPGQGAYEQYF